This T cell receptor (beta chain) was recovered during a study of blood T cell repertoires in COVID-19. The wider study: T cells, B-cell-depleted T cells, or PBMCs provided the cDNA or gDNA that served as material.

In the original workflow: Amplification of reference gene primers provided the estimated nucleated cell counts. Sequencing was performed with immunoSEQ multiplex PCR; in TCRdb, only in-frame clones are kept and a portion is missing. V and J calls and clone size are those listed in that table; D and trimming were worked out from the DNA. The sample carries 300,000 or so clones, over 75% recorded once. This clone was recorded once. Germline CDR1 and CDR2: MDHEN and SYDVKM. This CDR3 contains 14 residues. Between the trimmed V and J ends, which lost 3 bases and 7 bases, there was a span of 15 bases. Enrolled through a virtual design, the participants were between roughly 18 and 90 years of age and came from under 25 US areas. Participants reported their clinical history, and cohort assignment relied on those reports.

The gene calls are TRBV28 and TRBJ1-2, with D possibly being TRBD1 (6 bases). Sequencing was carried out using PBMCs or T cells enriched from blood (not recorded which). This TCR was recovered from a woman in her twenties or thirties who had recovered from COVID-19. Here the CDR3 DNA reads TGTGCCAGCAGTTTTCATGACAGGAATCTTGGCTACACCTTC. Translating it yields CASSFHDRNLGYTF.